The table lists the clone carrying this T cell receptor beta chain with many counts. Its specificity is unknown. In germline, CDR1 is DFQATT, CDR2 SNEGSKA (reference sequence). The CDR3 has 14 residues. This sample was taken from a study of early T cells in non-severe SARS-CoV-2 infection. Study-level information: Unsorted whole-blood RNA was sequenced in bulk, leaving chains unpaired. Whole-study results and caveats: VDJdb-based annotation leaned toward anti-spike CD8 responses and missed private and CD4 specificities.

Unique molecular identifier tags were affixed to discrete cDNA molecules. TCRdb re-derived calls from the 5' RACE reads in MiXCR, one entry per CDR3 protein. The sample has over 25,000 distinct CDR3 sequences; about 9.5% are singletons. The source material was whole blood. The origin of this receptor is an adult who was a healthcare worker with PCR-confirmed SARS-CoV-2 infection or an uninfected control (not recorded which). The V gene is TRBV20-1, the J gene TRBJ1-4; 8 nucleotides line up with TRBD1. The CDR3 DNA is TGCAGCGTCGCCGACCGGGACAGGAATGAAAAACTGTTTTTT. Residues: CSVADRDRNEKLFF.